What follows are 9 T cell receptor beta chains derived from one specimen sequenced in a study of T cell responses to AZD1222 COVID-19 vaccine. Clones were sequenced by immunoSEQ multiplex PCR, and TCRdb holds only the in-frame ones, with some missing. The table shows about 140,000 clones, with about 90% occurring only once. The sample was peripheral blood, taken 28 days after the second dose of the MenACWY control vaccine. Receptors were obtained from an adult who received the MenACWY meningococcal vaccine as a control.

V and J are TRBV5-1 and TRBJ2-7; 10 nucleotides agree with TRBD1. CDR3 length equals 15 residues. The junction had 4 bases not matched to a gene; V was cut back by 0 bases and J by 4 bases. Germline CDR1 is SGHRS and CDR2 is YFSETQ. The CDR3 nucleotides read TGCGCCAGCAGCTTGGCCGACAGGGGGCGTTACGAGCAGTACTTC. The encoded protein is CASSLADRGRYEQYF.

This chain uses TRBV7-9 with TRBJ2-3; perhaps TRBD1 as D (6 bases). Trimming cost V 1 base and J 0 bases, with 8 bases left between them. The CDR3 runs 15 residues. In germline, CDR1 is SEHNR, CDR2 FQNEAQ (reference sequence). The CDR3 DNA is TGTGCCAGCAGCTTAGAGGGGGATAGCACAGATACGCAGTATTTT. It is translated as CASSLEGDSTDTQYF.

The rearrangement uses TRBV10-3 and TRBJ2-3; 8 bases line up with TRBD2. The CDR3 is made up of 17 amino acids. V trimming: 6 bases; J trimming: 1 base; junction bases outside the gene matches: 12. In germline, CDR1 is ENHRY, CDR2 SYGVKD. This CDR3 reads CAIRQTSSGLGTDTQYF. Here the CDR3 DNA reads TGTGCCATCAGACAAACCTCTAGCGGGCTAGGCACAGATACGCAGTATTTT.

DNA for the CDR3: TGTGCCACCAGCAGAGGGGACCTCTGGGCCAACGTCCTGACTTTC. This codes for CATSRGDLWANVLTF. The V and J genes are TRBV15 and TRBJ2-6, with D perhaps TRBD1 or TRBD2 (5 bases each). CDR1 LNHNV and CDR2 YYDKDF come from the germline V gene (reference sequence). This CDR3 spans 15 amino acids. Trimming shortened V by 1 base and J by 5 bases, and 9 bases separated the two germline ends.

The CDR3 reads CASSQDLGTQPQHF. CDR3 DNA sequence: TGTGCCAGCAGCCAAGATCTGGGGACTCAGCCCCAGCATTTT. This rearrangement joins TRBV3-1 (or the pseudogene TRBV3-2) to TRBJ1-5; maybe TRBD1 (5 bases). V shed 0 bases and J shed 6 bases, with 9 bases lying between them. The germline V gene encodes CDR1 LGHDT and CDR2 YNNKEL (reference sequence). CDR3 length: 14 amino acids.

The V gene is TRBV24-1, the J gene TRBJ1-5; TRBD1 might be the D (6 bases). Looked up from germline, CDR1 is KGHDR and CDR2 is SFDVKD. The CDR3 covers 13 residues. Deletions cut 5 bases from V and 7 bases from J, with 11 bases between. The CDR3: CATSGQEDQPQHF. CDR3 in DNA: TGTGCCACCAGTGGACAGGAAGACCAGCCCCAGCATTTT.

The rearrangement joins TRBV4-3 to TRBJ1-6; D unresolved. From germline, CDR1 is LGHNA and CDR2 YSLEER. The CDR3 consists of 14 residues. The ends were cut back, 1 base at V and 7 bases at J, with 8 bases in the middle. In DNA, the CDR3 is TGCGCCAGCAGCCAAGTAGGGTCCAATTCACCCCTCCACTTT. This translates into CASSQVGSNSPLHF.

This clone was counted a few times. The chain uses TRBV7-2 and TRBJ1-1, with D perhaps TRBD1 (6 bases). This CDR3 comprises 14 residues. Germline CDR1 is SGHTA and CDR2 is FQGNSA. V lost 1 base and J lost 5, with 11 bases in between. The CDR3 DNA is TGTGCCAGCAGCTTAGTTATAGGGGGAACTGAAGCTTTCTTT. Protein sequence: CASSLVIGGTEAFF.

The table lists this clone with a few counts. The sample carries other DNA sequences with the same CDR3. The chain carries TRBV20-1 and TRBJ1-1; D unresolved. From germline, CDR1 is DFQATT and CDR2 SNEGSKA (reference sequence). Deletions cut 1 base from V and 5 bases from J, with 5 bases between. This CDR3 comprises 11 residues. The CDR3 protein is CSARGGTEAFF. The CDR3 DNA reads as TGCAGTGCTAGAGGCGGGACTGAAGCTTTCTTT.